This T cell receptor (beta chain) was sequenced for a study of blood T cell repertoires in COVID-19. J lost 4 bases, V lost 4 bases, and 4 bases had no gene match. Germline V gene data show CDR1 as KGHSH and CDR2 as LQKENI. The CDR3 extends over 15 amino acids. The method was immunoSEQ multiplex PCR; TCRdb's version includes in-frame clones alone and lacks a portion of them. The table records some 130,000 clones, about 88% of them present only once. Residents of about two dozen US areas, aged about 18 to 100 years, made up the participants. Assignment of participants to cohorts was predicated upon participant-reported clinical history. This clone was picked up a small number of times.

Sequenced material: PBMCs or T cells enriched from blood (not recorded which). This clonotype was obtained from a man aged 35 to 55 with acute COVID-19. The gene calls are TRBV18 and TRBJ2-3; 11 bases are a match to TRBD1. This CDR3 is CASSHRDRGADTQYF. The CDR3 DNA reads TGTGCCAGCTCACACCGGGACAGGGGGGCAGATACGCAGTATTTT.